This T cell receptor (beta chain) was retrieved from a study of response to subunit inactivated influenza vaccine. Turning to this clonotype: The antigen is undetermined.

Overall study findings and caveats: Researchers suggested that each seasonal influenza vaccination recruits few new T cells.

Each CDR3 protein gets one entry after TCRdb re-called the RT-PCR reads with MiXCR. Among hundreds of thousands of distinct CDR3 sequences listed, approximately 10% were seen once. Material: PBMCs from blood, obtained about 40 days after vaccination. This TCR derives from a man aged 50 or older who received an inactivated influenza vaccine.

CDR3 sequence: CASSPNDNEQFF. The CDR3 DNA is TGTGCCAGCAGCCCAAACGACAATGAGCAGTTCTTC. This rearrangement joins TRBV7-6 to TRBJ2-1; D is undetermined. The germline V gene encodes CDR1 SGHVS and CDR2 FNYEAQ. The CDR3 is 12 residues long. V lost 5 bases to trimming and J lost 5 bases, with 7 bases between them.